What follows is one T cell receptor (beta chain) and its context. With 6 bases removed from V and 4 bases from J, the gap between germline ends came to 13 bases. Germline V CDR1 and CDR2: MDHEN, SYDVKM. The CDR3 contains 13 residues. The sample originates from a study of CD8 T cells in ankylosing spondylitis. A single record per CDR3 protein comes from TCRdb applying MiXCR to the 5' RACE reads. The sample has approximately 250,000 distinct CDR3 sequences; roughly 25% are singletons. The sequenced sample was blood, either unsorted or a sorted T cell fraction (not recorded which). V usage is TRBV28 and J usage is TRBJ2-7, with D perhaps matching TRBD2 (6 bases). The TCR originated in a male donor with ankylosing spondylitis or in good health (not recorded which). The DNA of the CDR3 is TGTGCCAGCAGGCACCCTCGGGGGTACGAGCAGTACTTC. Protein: CASRHPRGYEQYF.